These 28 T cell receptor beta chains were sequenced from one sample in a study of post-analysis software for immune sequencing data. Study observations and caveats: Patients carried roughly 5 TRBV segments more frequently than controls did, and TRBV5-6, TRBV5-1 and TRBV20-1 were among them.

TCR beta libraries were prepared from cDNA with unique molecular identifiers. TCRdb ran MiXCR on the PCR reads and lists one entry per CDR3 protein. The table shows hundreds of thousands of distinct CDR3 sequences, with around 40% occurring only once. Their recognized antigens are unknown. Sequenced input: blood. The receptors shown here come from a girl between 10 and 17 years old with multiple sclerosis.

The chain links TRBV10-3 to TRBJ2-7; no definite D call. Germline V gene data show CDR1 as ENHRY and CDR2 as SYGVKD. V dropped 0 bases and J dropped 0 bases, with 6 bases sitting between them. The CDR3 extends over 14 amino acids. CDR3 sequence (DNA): TGTGCCATCAGTGAGTCAGGCACCTCCTACGAGCAGTACTTC. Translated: CAISESGTSYEQYF.

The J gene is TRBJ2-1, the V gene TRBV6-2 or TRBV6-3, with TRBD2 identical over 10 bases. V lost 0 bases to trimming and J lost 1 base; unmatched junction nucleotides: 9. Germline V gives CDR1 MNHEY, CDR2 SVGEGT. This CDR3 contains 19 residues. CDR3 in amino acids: CASSYSVTSGFISYNEQFF. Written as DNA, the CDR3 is TGTGCCAGCAGTTACTCGGTGACTAGCGGGTTCATTTCCTACAATGAGCAGTTCTTC.

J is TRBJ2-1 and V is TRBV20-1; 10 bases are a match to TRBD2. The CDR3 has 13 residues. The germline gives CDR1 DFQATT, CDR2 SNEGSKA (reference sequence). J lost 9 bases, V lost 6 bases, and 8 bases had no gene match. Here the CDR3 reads CSAQLAGVGEQFF. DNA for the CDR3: TGCAGTGCGCAGCTAGCGGGAGTGGGTGAGCAGTTCTTC.

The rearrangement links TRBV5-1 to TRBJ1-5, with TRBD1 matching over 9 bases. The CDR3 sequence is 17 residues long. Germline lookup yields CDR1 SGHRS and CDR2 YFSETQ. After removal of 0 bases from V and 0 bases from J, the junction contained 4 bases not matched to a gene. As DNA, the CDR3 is TGCGCCAGCAGCTTGGGGCCGGGACAGGGTAGCAATCAGCCCCAGCATTTT. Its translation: CASSLGPGQGSNQPQHF.

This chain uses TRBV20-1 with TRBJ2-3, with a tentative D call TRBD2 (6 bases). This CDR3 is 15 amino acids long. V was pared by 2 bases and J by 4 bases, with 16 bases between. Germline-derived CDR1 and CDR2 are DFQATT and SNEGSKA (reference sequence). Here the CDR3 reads CSARLGGLGADTQYF. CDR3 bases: TGCAGTGCTAGACTCGGAGGGCTTGGAGCAGATACGCAGTATTTT.

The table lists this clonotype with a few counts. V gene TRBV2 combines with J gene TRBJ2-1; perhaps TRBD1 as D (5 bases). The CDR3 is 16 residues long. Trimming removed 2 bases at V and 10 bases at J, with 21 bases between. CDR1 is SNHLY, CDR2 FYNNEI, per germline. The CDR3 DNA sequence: TGTGCCAGCAGTGAACGTGGGCCCAACAGGCAATTAGAGCAGTTCTTC. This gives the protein CASSERGPNRQLEQFF.

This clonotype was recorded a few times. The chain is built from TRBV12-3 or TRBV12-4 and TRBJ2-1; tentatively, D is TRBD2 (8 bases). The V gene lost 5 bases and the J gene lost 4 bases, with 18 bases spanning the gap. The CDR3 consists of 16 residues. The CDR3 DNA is TGTGCCAGCAGTCCCCGGGGGGGACAGATTTACAATGAGCAGTTCTTC. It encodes CASSPRGGQIYNEQFF.

CDR3 nucleotides: TGCAGTGCTAGAGAAGACTCCCAAGAGACCCAGTACTTC. As protein: CSAREDSQETQYF. The chain is built from TRBV20-1 and TRBJ2-5; D remains unclear. The length of the CDR3 is 13 residues. CDR1 and CDR2 (germline): DFQATT, SNEGSKA (reference sequence). Trimming cost V 0 bases and J 1 base, with 6 bases left between them.

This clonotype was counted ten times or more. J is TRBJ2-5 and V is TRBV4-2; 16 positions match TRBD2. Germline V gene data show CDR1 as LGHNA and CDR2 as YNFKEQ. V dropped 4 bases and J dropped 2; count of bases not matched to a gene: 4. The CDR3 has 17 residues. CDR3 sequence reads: CASSRGTSGGAQETQYF. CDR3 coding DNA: TGTGCCAGCAGCCGCGGGACTAGCGGGGGGGCTCAAGAGACCCAGTACTTC.

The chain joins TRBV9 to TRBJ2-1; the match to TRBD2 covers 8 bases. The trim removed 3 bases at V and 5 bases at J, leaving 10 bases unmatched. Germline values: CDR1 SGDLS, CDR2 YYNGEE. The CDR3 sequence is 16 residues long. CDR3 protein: CASSGGPLAANNEQFF. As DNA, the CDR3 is TGTGCCAGCAGCGGCGGGCCACTAGCGGCGAACAATGAGCAGTTCTTC.

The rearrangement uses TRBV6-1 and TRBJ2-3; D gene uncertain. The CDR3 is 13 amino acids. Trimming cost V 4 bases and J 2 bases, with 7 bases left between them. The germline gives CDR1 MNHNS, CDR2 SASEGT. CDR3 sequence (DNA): TGTGCCAGCAGTGCCCACTACACAGATACGCAGTATTTT. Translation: CASSAHYTDTQYF.

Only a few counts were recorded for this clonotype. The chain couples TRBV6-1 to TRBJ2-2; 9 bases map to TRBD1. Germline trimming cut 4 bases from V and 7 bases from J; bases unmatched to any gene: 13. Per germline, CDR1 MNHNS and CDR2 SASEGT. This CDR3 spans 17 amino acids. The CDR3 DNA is TGTGCCAGCAGTGGCAGATTGCGGGACAGGGCCGACGGGGAGCTGTTTTTT. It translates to CASSGRLRDRADGELFF.

The CDR3 protein is CSVTTPGTPNTEAFF. The CDR3 coding sequence is TGCAGCGTTACCACCCCAGGGACACCGAACACTGAAGCTTTCTTT. This chain uses TRBV29-1 with TRBJ1-1, with D possibly being TRBD1 (6 bases). Germline V gene lookup returns CDR1 SQVTM and CDR2 ANQGSEA. The V end was cut by 5 bases, the J end by 1 base, with 17 bases between. The CDR3 runs 15 residues.

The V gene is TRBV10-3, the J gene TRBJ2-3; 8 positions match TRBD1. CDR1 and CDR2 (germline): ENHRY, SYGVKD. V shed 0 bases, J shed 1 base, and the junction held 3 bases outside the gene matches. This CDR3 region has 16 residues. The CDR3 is CAISESPGQGTDTQYF. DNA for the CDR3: TGTGCCATCAGTGAGTCTCCGGGACAGGGCACAGATACGCAGTATTTT.

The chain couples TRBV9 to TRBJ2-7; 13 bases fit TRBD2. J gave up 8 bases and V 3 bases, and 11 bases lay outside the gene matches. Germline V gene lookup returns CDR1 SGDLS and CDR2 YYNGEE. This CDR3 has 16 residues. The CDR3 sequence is CASSAGLAGAGSQQYF. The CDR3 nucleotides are TGTGCCAGCAGCGCCGGACTAGCGGGAGCAGGTTCACAGCAGTACTTC.

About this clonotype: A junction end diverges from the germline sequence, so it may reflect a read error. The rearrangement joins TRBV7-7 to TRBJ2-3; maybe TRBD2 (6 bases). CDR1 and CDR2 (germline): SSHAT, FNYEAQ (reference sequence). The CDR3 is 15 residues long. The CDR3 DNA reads TGTGCTAGCAGCAGGGCGGCGGGACCCACAGATACGCAGTATTTT. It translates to CASSRAAGPTDTQYF.

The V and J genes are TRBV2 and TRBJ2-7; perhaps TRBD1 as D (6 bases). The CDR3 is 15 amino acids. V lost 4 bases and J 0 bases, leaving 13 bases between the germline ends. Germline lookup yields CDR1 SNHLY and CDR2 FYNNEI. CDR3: CASSGAGEYSYEQYF. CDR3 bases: TGTGCCAGCAGTGGCGCAGGGGAGTACTCCTACGAGCAGTACTTC.

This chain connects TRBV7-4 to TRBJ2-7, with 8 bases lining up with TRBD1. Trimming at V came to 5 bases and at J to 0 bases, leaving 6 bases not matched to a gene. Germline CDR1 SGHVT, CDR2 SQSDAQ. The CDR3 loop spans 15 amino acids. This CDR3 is CASSPRQGCSYEQYF. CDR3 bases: TGTGCCAGCAGCCCAAGACAGGGGTGCTCCTACGAGCAGTACTTC.

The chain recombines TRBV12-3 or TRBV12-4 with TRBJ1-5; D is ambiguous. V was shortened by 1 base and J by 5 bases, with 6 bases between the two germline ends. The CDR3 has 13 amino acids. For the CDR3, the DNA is TGTGCCAGCAGTTTAGATGGAGATCAGCCCCAGCATTTT. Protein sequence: CASSLDGDQPQHF.

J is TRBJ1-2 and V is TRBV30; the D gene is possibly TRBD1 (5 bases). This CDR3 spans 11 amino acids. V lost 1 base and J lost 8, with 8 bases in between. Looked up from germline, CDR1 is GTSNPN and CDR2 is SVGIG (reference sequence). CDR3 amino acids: CAWSGQLGYTF. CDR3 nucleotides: TGTGCCTGGAGTGGACAGTTGGGCTACACCTTC. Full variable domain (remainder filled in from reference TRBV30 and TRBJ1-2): SQTIHQWPATLVQPVGSPLSLECTVEGTSNPNLYWYRQAAGRGLQLLFYSVGIGQISSEVPQNLSASRPQDRQFILSSKKLLLSDSGFYLCAWSGQLGYTFGSGTRLTVV.

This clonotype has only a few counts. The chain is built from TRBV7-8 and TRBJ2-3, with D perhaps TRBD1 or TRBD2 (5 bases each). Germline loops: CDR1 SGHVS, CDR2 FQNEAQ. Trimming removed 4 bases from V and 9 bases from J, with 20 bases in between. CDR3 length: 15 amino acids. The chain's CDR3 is CASSSGTSPTLTQYF. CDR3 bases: TGTGCCAGCAGCTCCGGGACCTCACCGACGCTGACGCAGTATTTT.

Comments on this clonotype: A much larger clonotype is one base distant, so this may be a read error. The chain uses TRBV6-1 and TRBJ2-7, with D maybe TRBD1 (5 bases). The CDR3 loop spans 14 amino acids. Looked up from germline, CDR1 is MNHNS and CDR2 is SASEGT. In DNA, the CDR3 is TGTGCCTGCAGTGTACACCAGGACATCTACGAGCAGTACTTC. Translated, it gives CACSVHQDIYEQYF.

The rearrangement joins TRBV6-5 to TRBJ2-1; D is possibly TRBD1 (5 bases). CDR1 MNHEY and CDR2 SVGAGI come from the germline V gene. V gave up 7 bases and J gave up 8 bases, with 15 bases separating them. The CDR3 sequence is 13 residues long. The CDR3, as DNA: TGTGCCAGCACTGCTGGGGCGGTCGATGAGCAGTTCTTC. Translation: CASTAGAVDEQFF.

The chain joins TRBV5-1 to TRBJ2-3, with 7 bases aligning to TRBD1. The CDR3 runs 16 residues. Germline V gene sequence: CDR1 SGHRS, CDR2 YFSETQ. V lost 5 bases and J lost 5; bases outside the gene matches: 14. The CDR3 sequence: CASSPHLRTGGDTQYF. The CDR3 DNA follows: TGCGCCAGCAGTCCCCACTTAAGGACAGGAGGAGATACGCAGTATTTT.

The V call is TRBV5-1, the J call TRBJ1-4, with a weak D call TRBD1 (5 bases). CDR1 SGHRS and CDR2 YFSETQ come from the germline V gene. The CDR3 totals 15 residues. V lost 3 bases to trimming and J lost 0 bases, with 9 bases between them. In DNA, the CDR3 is TGCGCCAGCAGCTCGGACATTGCAACTAATGAAAAACTGTTTTTT. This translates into CASSSDIATNEKLFF. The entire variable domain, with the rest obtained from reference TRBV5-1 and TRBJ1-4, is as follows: KAGVTQTPRYLIKTRGQQVTLSCSPISGHRSVSWYQQTPGQGLQFLFEYFSETQRNKGNFPGRFSGRQFSNSRSEMNVSTLELGDSALYLCASSSDIATNEKLFFGSGTQLSVL.

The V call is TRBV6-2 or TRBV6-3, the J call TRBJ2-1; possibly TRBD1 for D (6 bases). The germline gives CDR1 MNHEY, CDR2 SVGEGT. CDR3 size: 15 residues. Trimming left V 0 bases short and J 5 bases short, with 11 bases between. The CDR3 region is CASSYSRTANNEQFF. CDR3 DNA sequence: TGTGCCAGCAGTTACTCACGGACAGCCAACAATGAGCAGTTCTTC.

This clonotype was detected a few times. The CDR3 bases are TGTGCCATCGCGCTAGCGGTAAAAGAGACCCAGTACTTC. Its translation is CAIALAVKETQYF. This chain joins TRBV10-3 and TRBJ2-5; 7 bases map to TRBD2. The CDR3 consists of 13 residues. Germline lookup yields CDR1 ENHRY and CDR2 SYGVKD. J was trimmed by 3 bases and V by 8 bases; bases with no gene match: 6.

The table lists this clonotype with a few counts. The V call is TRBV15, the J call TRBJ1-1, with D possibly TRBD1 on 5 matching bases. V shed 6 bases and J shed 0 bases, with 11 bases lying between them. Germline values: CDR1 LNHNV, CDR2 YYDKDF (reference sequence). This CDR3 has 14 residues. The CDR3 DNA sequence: TGTGCCACCAGGAGGGGCGTGGTGAACACTGAAGCTTTCTTT. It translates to CATRRGVVNTEAFF.